These 26 T cell receptor beta chains were all obtained from the same sample, sequenced in a study of early T cells in non-severe SARS-CoV-2 infection. Each CDR3 protein gets one entry after TCRdb re-called the 5' RACE reads with MiXCR. The sample has roughly 93,000 distinct CDR3 sequences, 14% to 15% seen once. The sequencing input was whole blood. All receptors derive from an adult who was a healthcare worker with PCR-confirmed SARS-CoV-2 infection or an uninfected control (not recorded which).

The genes are TRBV6-5 and TRBJ1-2; TRBD1 matches 10 bases. From germline, CDR1 is MNHEY and CDR2 SVGAGI. The V and J ends lost 0 bases and 1 base, in that order; junction bases with no gene match: 2. The CDR3 contains 16 residues. The CDR3 reads CASSYSGTGVNYGYTF. CDR3 nucleotide sequence: TGTGCCAGCAGTTACTCTGGGACAGGGGTTAACTATGGCTACACCTTC.

At least ten counts were recorded for this clonotype. This rearrangement joins TRBV6-1 to TRBJ2-7; 9 bases match TRBD1. CDR3 size: 16 residues. The germline gives CDR1 MNHNS, CDR2 SASEGT. The V gene end was trimmed by 6 bases and the J gene end by 3 bases; junction bases not matched to a gene: 12. CDR3 loop: CASSGWQPGQGYEQYV. The CDR3 nucleotides are TGTGCCAGCAGCGGTTGGCAACCGGGACAGGGCTACGAGCAGTACGTC.

This clonotype was seen more than once but under ten times. The chain links TRBV20-1 to TRBJ1-2, with 8 bases that match TRBD1. The CDR3 length is 14 residues. From germline, CDR1 is DFQATT and CDR2 SNEGSKA (reference sequence). V shed 3 bases, J shed 5 bases, and the junction held 8 bases outside the gene matches. The DNA of the CDR3 is TGCAGTGCTAGTCACCAGGGGGCGTCATATGGCTACACCTTC. It yields the protein CSASHQGASYGYTF.

This clonotype was picked up a small number of times. The V and J genes are TRBV7-2 and TRBJ2-3; TRBD2 is a possible D gene (6 bases). Germline V gene data show CDR1 as SGHTA and CDR2 as FQGNSA. V dropped 1 base and J dropped 1 base, with 12 bases sitting between them. The CDR3 runs 16 residues. The DNA for the CDR3 is TGTGCCAGCAGCTTAGGGAGCGGGTCGGGCACAGATACGCAGTATTTT. Protein: CASSLGSGSGTDTQYF.

The sample holds a few counts of this clonotype. The rearrangement uses TRBV9 and TRBJ2-3, with D perhaps being TRBD1 or TRBD2 (7 bases each). Germline values: CDR1 SGDLS, CDR2 YYNGEE. V lost 3 bases and J 8 bases, leaving 19 bases between the germline ends. The CDR3 consists of 15 residues. In nucleotides, the CDR3 is TGTGCCAGCAGCGCCAGGGGGGGCCAAACTGGTACGCAGTATTTT. Amino acid sequence: CASSARGGQTGTQYF.

V and J are TRBV7-2 and TRBJ1-1; 8 bases match TRBD1. Germline assignment: CDR1 SGHTA and CDR2 FQGNSA. V was pared by 5 bases and J by 5 bases, with 19 bases of the junction left unmatched. The CDR3 has 18 residues. The CDR3 DNA reads TGTGCCAGCAGCCGCCCACTTGCGAGAAAACAGGGGGAAACTGAAGCTTTCTTT. Its protein product is CASSRPLARKQGETEAFF.

The gene calls are TRBV2 and TRBJ2-2, with D tentatively TRBD2 (7 bases). This CDR3 comprises 14 residues. CDR1 and CDR2 (germline): SNHLY, FYNNEI. V was trimmed by 7 bases and J by 1 base, leaving 10 bases between them. In DNA, the CDR3 is TGTGCCAGCATCGGGGGGCTGAACACCGGGGAGCTGTTTTTT. Translation gives CASIGGLNTGELFF. The complete variable domain, with remaining parts taken from reference TRBV2 and TRBJ2-2, reads EPEVTQTPSHQVTQMGQEVILRCVPISNHLYFYWYRQILGQKVEFLVSFYNNEISEKSEIFDDQFSVERPDGSNFTLKIRSTKLEDSAMYFCASIGGLNTGELFFGEGSRLTVL.

CDR3 nucleotide sequence: TGTGCCAGCAGCCGTTACCCGACAGGGAATCAGCCCCAGCATTTT. Translating it yields CASSRYPTGNQPQHF. The chain uses TRBV11-2 and TRBJ1-5; TRBD1 matches at 7 bases. CDR3 length: 15 residues. Germline CDR1 SGHAT, CDR2 FQNNGV. V shed 5 bases and J 4 bases; nucleotides not matched to a gene: 8.

This clonotype was seen only a few times. This sequence joins TRBV11-2 and TRBJ2-5, with D perhaps TRBD1 (5 bases). The germline CDR1 and CDR2 sequences are SGHAT and FQNNGV. The CDR3 runs to 14 residues. Deletions cut 0 bases from V and 7 bases from J, with 12 bases between. CDR3 protein: CASSLEGDYVTQYF. The CDR3 nucleotides read TGTGCCAGCAGCTTAGAAGGGGATTATGTGACCCAGTACTTC.

This clonotype occurred a few times. J is TRBJ2-5 and V is TRBV1; the tabulated D call, TRBD2, remains unverified against the DNA. TRBV1 is deemed a pseudogene. The CDR3 sequence is 17 residues long. The DNA of the CDR3 is TGCACCAGCAGCCAAAAACCACTAGCGGGGACTCAAGAGACCCAGTACTTC. Protein sequence: CTSSQKPLAGTQETQYF.

This rearrangement joins TRBV5-8 to TRBJ2-3; D unclear. This CDR3 is 12 amino acids long. V shed 8 bases and J shed 6 bases, with 13 bases lying between them. The germline V gene has CDR1 SGHTS and CDR2 YDEGEE. The CDR3 DNA reads as TGTGCCAGTGAGGCTGCCGGGGATACGCAGTATTTT. This translates into CASEAAGDTQYF.

This clonotype was recorded many times. This rearrangement joins TRBV12-3 or TRBV12-4 to TRBJ2-1; 11 bases fit TRBD2. With 3 bases clipped from V and 6 bases from J, the junction kept 4 bases outside the gene matches. CDR3 length equals 15 residues. The CDR3 nucleotides are TGTGCCAGCAGTTTCCTAGCGGGGGGTGGCAATGAGCAGTTCTTC. Its translation: CASSFLAGGGNEQFF.

In its sample, this clonotype was seen a few times. The rearrangement links TRBV28 to TRBJ2-5, with 9 positions matching TRBD2. This CDR3 has 15 residues. Trimming at V came to 5 bases and at J to 5 bases, leaving 9 bases not matched to a gene. CDR1 is MDHEN and CDR2 is SYDVKM in the germline V gene. The CDR3 sequence is CASSNGGGAVETQYF. In DNA, the CDR3 is TGTGCCAGCAGTAATGGCGGGGGGGCGGTGGAGACCCAGTACTTC.

The sample holds one count of this clonotype. The chain links TRBV19 to TRBJ1-2, with TRBD1 as a possible D gene (5 bases). This CDR3 region has 16 residues. V was trimmed by 5 bases and J by 0 bases, leaving 16 bases between them. From germline, CDR1 is LNHDA and CDR2 SQIVND (reference sequence). The CDR3 here is CASSHEPGPTNYGYTF. Here the CDR3 DNA reads TGTGCCAGTAGTCACGAGCCGGGACCGACTAACTATGGCTACACCTTC.

This clonotype was observed many times. The chain couples TRBV10-3 to TRBJ1-3; D not resolved. V was cut by 3 bases and J by 4 bases, with 4 bases left in between. This CDR3 spans 12 amino acids. Germline CDR1 reads ENHRY; CDR2 reads SYGVKD. Here the CDR3 reads CAISDNGNTIYF. Here the CDR3 DNA reads TGTGCCATCAGTGATAACGGAAACACCATATATTTT.

This clonotype occurred many times. The J gene is TRBJ1-2, the V gene TRBV10-2; D is ambiguous. The V and J ends lost 7 bases and 4 bases respectively, with 16 bases between them. This CDR3 is 14 amino acids long. Germline CDR1 reads WSHSY; CDR2 reads SAAADI. Written as DNA, the CDR3 is TGCGCCAGCACTCCAAGTGGGATGACCTATGGCTACACCTTC. It is translated as CASTPSGMTYGYTF.

V gene TRBV4-2 combines with J gene TRBJ1-6, with 12 bases that match TRBD1. Germline V gene lookup returns CDR1 LGHNA and CDR2 YNFKEQ. The CDR3 is 18 residues long. The V gene end was trimmed by 4 bases and the J gene end by 3 bases; junction bases not matched to a gene: 7. CDR3 bases: TGTGCCAGCAGCCCAAGGGACAGGGGGCACAACTATAATTCACCCCTCCACTTT. Translating it yields CASSPRDRGHNYNSPLHF.

This rearrangement joins TRBV27 to TRBJ1-5, with D possibly matching TRBD1 (6 bases). The length of the CDR3 is 14 residues. Germline loops: CDR1 MNHEY, CDR2 SMNVEV (reference sequence). V was clipped by 6 bases and J by 2 bases, with 11 bases between them. The CDR3 reads CASSVWGRNQPQHF. The CDR3 DNA reads TGTGCCAGCAGCGTTTGGGGGCGCAATCAGCCCCAGCATTTT.

This clonotype was seen a handful of times. This chain links TRBV6-6 with TRBJ2-1; D possibly corresponds to TRBD1 (6 bases). From germline, CDR1 is MNHNY and CDR2 SVGAGI (reference sequence). This CDR3 is 16 amino acids long. The germline V and J ends were trimmed by 2 bases and 8 bases, with 19 bases remaining between them. DNA of the CDR3: TGTGCCAGCAGTTACAGTAGGGGCCAGGGGTTACATGAGCAGTTCTTC. It encodes CASSYSRGQGLHEQFF.

V is TRBV2 and J is TRBJ1-3; D is unclear. Germline CDR1 is SNHLY and CDR2 is FYNNEI. This CDR3 region has 16 residues. Trimming pared 4 bases from V and 0 bases from J, leaving 13 bases between. Written as DNA, the CDR3 is TGTGCCAGCAGTGTAGCAAGGCAGAGCTCTGGAAACACCATATATTTT. Amino acid sequence: CASSVARQSSGNTIYF. Based on the CDR3 plus reference TRBV2 and TRBJ1-3, the full variable domain is EPEVTQTPSHQVTQMGQEVILRCVPISNHLYFYWYRQILGQKVEFLVSFYNNEISEKSEIFDDQFSVERPDGSNFTLKIRSTKLEDSAMYFCASSVARQSSGNTIYFGEGSWLTVV.

The chain links TRBV6-6 to TRBJ1-1; 8 nucleotides match TRBD1. J lost 5 bases, V lost 2 bases, and 7 bases had no gene match. Per germline, CDR1 MNHNY and CDR2 SVGAGI (reference sequence). This CDR3 is 15 amino acids long. The CDR3: CASSYVTGARTEAFF. Here the CDR3 DNA reads TGTGCCAGCAGTTACGTGACAGGGGCCAGGACTGAAGCTTTCTTT.

This clonotype was observed a handful of times. The genes are TRBV11-2 and TRBJ1-2; 8 bases match TRBD1. V shed 5 bases, J shed 5 bases, and the junction held 10 bases outside the gene matches. The CDR3 extends over 15 amino acids. Germline CDR1 reads SGHAT; CDR2 reads FQNNGV. The DNA for the CDR3 is TGTGCCAGCAGCCTGTCGGACAGGGTTGTTTATGGCTACACCTTC. Amino acid sequence: CASSLSDRVVYGYTF.

This clonotype was seen only a few times. The chain combines TRBV6-2 or TRBV6-3 with TRBJ2-2; possibly TRBD1 for D (6 bases). Germline lookup yields CDR1 MNHEY and CDR2 SVGEGT. The CDR3 runs to 15 residues. The V end lost 2 bases, the J end lost 3 bases, and 10 bases lay between the germline ends. The CDR3 here is CASSYGQPHTGELFF. The CDR3 bases are TGTGCCAGCAGTTACGGACAGCCACACACCGGGGAGCTGTTTTTT.

This clonotype showed up many times. V usage is TRBV15 and J usage is TRBJ2-7, with 7 positions matching TRBD1. V shed 0 bases, J shed 10 bases, and the junction held 6 bases outside the gene matches. Germline assignment: CDR1 LNHNV and CDR2 YYDKDF (reference sequence). The CDR3 sequence is 13 residues long. The CDR3 spells CATSRDRQGVQYV. CDR3 bases: TGTGCCACCAGCAGAGATAGGCAGGGGGTACAGTACGTC.

This rearrangement joins TRBV1 to TRBJ2-7; TRBD1 reflects the table's D call only, with no check against the DNA. TRBV1 is a documented pseudogene. The CDR3 runs 13 residues. Here the CDR3 reads CTSTHRISYEQYV. In DNA, the CDR3 is TGCACCAGCACTCACAGGATTAGCTACGAGCAGTACGTC.

This chain links TRBV20-1 with TRBJ2-7, with D tentatively TRBD1 or TRBD2 (5 bases each). The CDR3 is made up of 14 amino acids. Per germline, CDR1 DFQATT and CDR2 SNEGSKA (reference sequence). Deletions cut 3 bases from V and 2 bases from J, with 14 bases between. The CDR3, as DNA: TGCAGTGCTAGGGGTTCTGGGGGAGCCTACGAGCAGTACGTC. Residues: CSARGSGGAYEQYV.